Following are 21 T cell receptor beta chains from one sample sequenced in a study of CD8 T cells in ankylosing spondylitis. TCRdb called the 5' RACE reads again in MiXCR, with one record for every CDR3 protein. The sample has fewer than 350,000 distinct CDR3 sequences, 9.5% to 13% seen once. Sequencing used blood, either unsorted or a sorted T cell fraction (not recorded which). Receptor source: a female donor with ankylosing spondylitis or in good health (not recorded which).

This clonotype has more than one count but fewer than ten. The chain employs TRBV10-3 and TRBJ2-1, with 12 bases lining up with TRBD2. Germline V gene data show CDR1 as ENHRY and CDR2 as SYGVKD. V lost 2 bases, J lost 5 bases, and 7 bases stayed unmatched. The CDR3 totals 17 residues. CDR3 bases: TGTGCCATCAGTGAGATTGGACTAGCGGGACAAAACAATGAGCAGTTCTTC. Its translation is CAISEIGLAGQNNEQFF.

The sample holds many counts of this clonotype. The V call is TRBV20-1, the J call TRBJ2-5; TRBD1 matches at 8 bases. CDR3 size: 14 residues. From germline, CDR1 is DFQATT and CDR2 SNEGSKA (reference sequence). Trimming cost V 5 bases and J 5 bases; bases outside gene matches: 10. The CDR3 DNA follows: TGCAGTGCTTCCCAGGGGACAGGCGGGGAGACCCAGTACTTC. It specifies CSASQGTGGETQYF.

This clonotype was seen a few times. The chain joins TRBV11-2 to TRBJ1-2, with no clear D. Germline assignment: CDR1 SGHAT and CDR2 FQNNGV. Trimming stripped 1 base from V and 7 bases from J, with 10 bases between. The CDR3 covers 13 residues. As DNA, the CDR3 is TGTGCCAGCAGCTTAGGAGCACTGTCTGGCTACACCTTC. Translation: CASSLGALSGYTF.

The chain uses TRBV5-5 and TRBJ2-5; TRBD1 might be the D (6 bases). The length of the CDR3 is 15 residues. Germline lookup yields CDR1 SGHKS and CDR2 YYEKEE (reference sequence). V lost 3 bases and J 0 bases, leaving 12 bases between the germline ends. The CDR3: CASSSGALDQETQYF. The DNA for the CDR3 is TGTGCCAGCAGCTCAGGGGCCCTGGACCAAGAGACCCAGTACTTC.

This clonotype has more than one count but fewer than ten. As DNA, the CDR3 is TGCAGCGCCACCGTCTCACGCACAGATACGCAGTATTTT. This encodes CSATVSRTDTQYF. This sequence joins TRBV29-1 and TRBJ2-3; D gene uncertain. The V gene lost 7 bases and the J gene lost 1 base, with 12 bases spanning the gap. From germline, CDR1 is SQVTM and CDR2 ANQGSEA. There are 13 residues in the CDR3.

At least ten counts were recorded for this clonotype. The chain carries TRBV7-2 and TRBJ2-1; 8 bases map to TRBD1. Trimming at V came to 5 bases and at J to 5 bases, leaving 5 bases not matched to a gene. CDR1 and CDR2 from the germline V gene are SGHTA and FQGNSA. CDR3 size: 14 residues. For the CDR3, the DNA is TGTGCCAGCAGCGGGTGGACAGGGAACAATGAGCAGTTCTTC. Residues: CASSGWTGNNEQFF.

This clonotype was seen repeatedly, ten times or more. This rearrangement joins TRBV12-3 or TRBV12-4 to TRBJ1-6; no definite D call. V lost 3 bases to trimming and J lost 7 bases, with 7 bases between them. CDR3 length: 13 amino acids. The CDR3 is CASSFSGNSPLHF. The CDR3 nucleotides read TGTGCCAGCAGTTTTAGCGGAAATTCACCCCTCCACTTT.

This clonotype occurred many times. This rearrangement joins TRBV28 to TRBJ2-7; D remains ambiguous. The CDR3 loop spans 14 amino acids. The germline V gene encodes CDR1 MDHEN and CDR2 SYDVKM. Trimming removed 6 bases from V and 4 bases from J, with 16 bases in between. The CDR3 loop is CASSRPRLPYEQYF. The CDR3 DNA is TGTGCCAGCAGCCGACCTAGGCTACCGTACGAGCAGTACTTC.

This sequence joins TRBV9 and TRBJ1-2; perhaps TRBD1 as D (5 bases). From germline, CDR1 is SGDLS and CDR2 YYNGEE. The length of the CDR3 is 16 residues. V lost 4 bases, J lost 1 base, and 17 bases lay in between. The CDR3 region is CASSLLGDGVNYGYTF. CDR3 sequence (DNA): TGTGCCAGCAGCCTTCTTGGGGACGGGGTTAACTATGGCTACACCTTC.

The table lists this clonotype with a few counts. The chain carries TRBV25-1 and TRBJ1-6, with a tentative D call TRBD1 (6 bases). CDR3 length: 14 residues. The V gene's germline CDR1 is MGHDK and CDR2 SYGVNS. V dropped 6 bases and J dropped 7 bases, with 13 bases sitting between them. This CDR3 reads CASRRQGTNSPLHF. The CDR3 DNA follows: TGTGCCAGCAGAAGGCAGGGGACGAATTCACCCCTCCACTTT.

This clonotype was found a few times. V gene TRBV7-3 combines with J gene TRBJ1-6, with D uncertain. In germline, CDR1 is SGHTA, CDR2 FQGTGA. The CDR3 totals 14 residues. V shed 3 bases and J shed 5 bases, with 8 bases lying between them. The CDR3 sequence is CASSLGLNNSPLHF. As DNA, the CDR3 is TGTGCCAGCAGCTTGGGTCTCAATAATTCACCCCTCCACTTT.

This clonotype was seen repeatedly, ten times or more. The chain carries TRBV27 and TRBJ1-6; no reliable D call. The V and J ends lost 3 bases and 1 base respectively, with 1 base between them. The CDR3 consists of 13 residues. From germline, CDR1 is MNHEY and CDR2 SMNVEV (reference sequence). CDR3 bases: TGTGCCAGCAGTTTTTCCTATAATTCACCCCTCCACTTT. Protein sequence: CASSFSYNSPLHF.

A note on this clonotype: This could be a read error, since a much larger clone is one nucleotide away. The CDR3 DNA reads as TGTGCCAGCAGCTTAAAGGGGGGGGGCGCGAACTATGGCGACACCTTC. This encodes CASSLKGGGANYGDTF. The chain joins TRBV7-2 to TRBJ1-2, with D possibly being TRBD1 (6 bases). CDR1 and CDR2 (germline): SGHTA, FQGNSA. There are 16 residues in the CDR3.

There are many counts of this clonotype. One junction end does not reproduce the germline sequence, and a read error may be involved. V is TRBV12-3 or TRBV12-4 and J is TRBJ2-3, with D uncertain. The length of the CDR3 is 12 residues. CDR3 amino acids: CASSLGRTPPDF. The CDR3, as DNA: TGTGCCAGCAGTTTAGGAAGGACCCCCCCAGATTTT.

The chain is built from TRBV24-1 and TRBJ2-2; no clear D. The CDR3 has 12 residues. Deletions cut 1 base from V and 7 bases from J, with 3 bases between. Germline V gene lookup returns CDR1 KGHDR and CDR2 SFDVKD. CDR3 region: CATSDFVGELFF. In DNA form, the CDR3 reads TGTGCCACCAGTGATTTTGTCGGGGAGCTGTTTTTT.

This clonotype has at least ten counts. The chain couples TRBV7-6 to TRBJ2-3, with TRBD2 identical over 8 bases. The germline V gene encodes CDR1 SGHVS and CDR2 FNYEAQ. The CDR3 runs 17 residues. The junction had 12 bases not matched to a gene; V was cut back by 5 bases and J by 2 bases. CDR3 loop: CASSPLAASGPTDTQYF. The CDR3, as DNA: TGTGCCAGCAGCCCCCTAGCGGCTAGCGGGCCCACAGATACGCAGTATTTT.

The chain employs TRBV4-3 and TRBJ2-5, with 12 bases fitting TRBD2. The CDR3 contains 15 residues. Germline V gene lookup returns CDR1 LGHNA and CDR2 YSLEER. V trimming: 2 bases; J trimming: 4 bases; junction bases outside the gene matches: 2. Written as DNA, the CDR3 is TGCGCCAGCAGCCAACTAGCGGGAGGGTCAGAGACCCAGTACTTC. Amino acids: CASSQLAGGSETQYF.

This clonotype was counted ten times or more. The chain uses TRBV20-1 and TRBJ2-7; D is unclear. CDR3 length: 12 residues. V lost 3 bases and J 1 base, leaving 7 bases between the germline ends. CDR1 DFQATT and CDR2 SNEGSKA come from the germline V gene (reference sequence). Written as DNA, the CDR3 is TGCAGTGCTAGGAAGAATTCCTACGAGCAGTACTTC. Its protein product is CSARKNSYEQYF.

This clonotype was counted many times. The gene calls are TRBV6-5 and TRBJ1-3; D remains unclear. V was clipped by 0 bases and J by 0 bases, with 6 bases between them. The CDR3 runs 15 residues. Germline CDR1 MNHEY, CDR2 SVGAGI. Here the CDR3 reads CASSYSEHSGNTIYF. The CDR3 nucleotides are TGTGCCAGCAGTTACTCAGAACACTCTGGAAACACCATATATTTT.

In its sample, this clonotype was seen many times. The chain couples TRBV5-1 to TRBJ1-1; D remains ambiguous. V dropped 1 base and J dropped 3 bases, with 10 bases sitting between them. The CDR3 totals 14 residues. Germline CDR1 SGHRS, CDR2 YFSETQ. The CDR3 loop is CASSLITQHTEAFF. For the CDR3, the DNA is TGCGCCAGCAGCTTGATTACACAGCACACTGAAGCTTTCTTT.

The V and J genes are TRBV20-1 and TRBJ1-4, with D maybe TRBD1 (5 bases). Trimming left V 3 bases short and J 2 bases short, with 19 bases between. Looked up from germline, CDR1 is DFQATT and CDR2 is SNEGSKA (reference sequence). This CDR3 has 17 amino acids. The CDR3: CSASLRITPGTNEKLFF. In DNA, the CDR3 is TGCAGTGCTAGTCTTAGGATCACCCCAGGGACTAATGAAAAACTGTTTTTT.